This is a list of T cell receptor beta chains from one sample in a study of immune cell composition in non-small cell lung cancer. Repertoires were generated with immunoSEQ multiplex PCR, while TCRdb's copy carries only in-frame clones and drops some. Of a few thousand clones listed, around two thirds were seen once; the top ten hold approximately 15%. Material: lung tumor tissue. The receptors shown here come from a human donor with non-small cell lung cancer. Both conserved end residues are part of each CDR3. Each record gives: D gene, V gene, clone size, J gene, CDR3 protein, CDR3 DNA. D genes are given only for firm matches. Rows may omit the clone size; those that give it use once, few, many or a size class.

d_gene: NA; v_gene: TRBV7-3; abundance: NA; j_gene: TRBJ2-2; CDR3aa: CASSRGGADTGELFF; CDR3nt: TGTGCCAGCAGCCGAGGGGGTGCGGACACCGGGGAGCTGTTTTTT
d_gene: NA; v_gene: TRBV6-6; abundance: NA; j_gene: TRBJ2-7; CDR3aa: CASSYSFGVSYEQYF; CDR3nt: TGTGCCAGCAGTTACTCGTTCGGGGTCTCCTACGAGCAGTACTTC
d_gene: NA; v_gene: TRBV7-2; abundance: NA; j_gene: TRBJ2-5; CDR3aa: CASSLSTAASETQYF; CDR3nt: TGTGCCAGCAGCTTATCTACAGCGGCGTCAGAGACCCAGTACTTC
d_gene: NA; v_gene: TRBV4-3; abundance: NA; j_gene: TRBJ2-1; CDR3aa: CASSRGLRTGNEQFF; CDR3nt: TGCGCCAGCAGCCGCGGGCTACGGACCGGGAATGAGCAGTTCTTC
d_gene: TRBD1; v_gene: TRBV4-3; abundance: NA; j_gene: TRBJ2-3; CDR3aa: CASSQDPAGGLDTQYF; CDR3nt: TGCGCCAGCAGCCAAGATCCGGCAGGGGGTTTAGATACGCAGTATTTT
d_gene: NA; v_gene: TRBV7-9; abundance: NA; j_gene: TRBJ1-1; CDR3aa: CASSLGRMNTEAFF; CDR3nt: TGTGCCAGCAGCTTAGGCAGAATGAACACTGAAGCTTTCTTT
d_gene: NA; v_gene: TRBV7-8; abundance: NA; j_gene: TRBJ2-3; CDR3aa: CASSLTMDTQYF; CDR3nt: TGTGCCAGCAGCTTGACTATGGATACGCAGTATTTT
d_gene: TRBD2; v_gene: TRBV11-2; abundance: NA; j_gene: TRBJ2-3; CDR3aa: CASSLLAGTDTQYF; CDR3nt: TGTGCCAGCAGCCTCCTAGCGGGCACAGATACGCAGTATTTT
d_gene: TRBD1; v_gene: TRBV7-9; abundance: NA; j_gene: TRBJ1-1; CDR3aa: CASSTGQVMNTEAFF; CDR3nt: TGTGCCAGCAGCACCGGACAGGTTATGAACACTGAAGCTTTCTTT
d_gene: NA; v_gene: TRBV11-3; abundance: NA; j_gene: TRBJ2-1; CDR3aa: CASSLENGAYNEQFF; CDR3nt: TGTGCCAGCAGCTTAGAAAACGGAGCCTACAATGAGCAGTTCTTC
d_gene: NA; v_gene: TRBV5-6; abundance: NA; j_gene: TRBJ2-7; CDR3aa: CASSLRGRLSYEQYF; CDR3nt: TGTGCCAGCAGCTTAAGGGGGAGACTATCCTACGAGCAGTACTTC
d_gene: NA; v_gene: TRBV11-3; abundance: few; j_gene: TRBJ2-1; CDR3aa: CASSLDPRQNNEQFF; CDR3nt: TGTGCCAGCAGCTTAGATCCCAGACAGAACAATGAGCAGTTCTTC
d_gene: NA; v_gene: TRBV21-1; abundance: NA; j_gene: TRBJ1-2; CDR3aa: CASSEEGGLYGYTF; CDR3nt: TGTGCCAGCAGCGAAGAGGGGGGGCTCTATGGCTACACCTTC
d_gene: NA; v_gene: TRBV5-6; abundance: once; j_gene: TRBJ2-5; CDR3aa: CASSFEVAGQGETQYF; CDR3nt: TGTGCCAGCAGCTTTGAGGTAGCGGGACAGGGAGAGACCCAGTACTTC
d_gene: TRBD1; v_gene: TRBV4-3; abundance: NA; j_gene: TRBJ1-6; CDR3aa: CASSQAHYSGGSSYNSPLHF; CDR3nt: TGCGCCAGCAGCCAGGCCCATTACTCAGGGGGGAGCTCCTATAATTCACCCCTCCACTTT
d_gene: NA; v_gene: TRBV7-2; abundance: NA; j_gene: TRBJ1-2; CDR3aa: CASSLIAGSHGYTF; CDR3nt: TGTGCCAGCAGCTTAATCGCAGGATCCCATGGCTACACCTTC
d_gene: NA; v_gene: TRBV4-3; abundance: NA; j_gene: TRBJ2-2; CDR3aa: CASSHREHTGELFF; CDR3nt: TGCGCCAGCAGCCACAGGGAACACACCGGGGAGCTGTTTTTT
d_gene: TRBD1; v_gene: TRBV27; abundance: NA; j_gene: TRBJ2-7; CDR3aa: CASSFWGQGGHEQYF; CDR3nt: TGTGCCAGCAGTTTCTGGGGACAGGGCGGCCACGAGCAGTACTTC
d_gene: NA; v_gene: TRBV30; abundance: NA; j_gene: TRBJ2-6; CDR3aa: CASRFSGANVLTF; CDR3nt: TGTGCCTCCCGTTTCTCTGGGGCCAACGTCCTGACTTTC
d_gene: NA; v_gene: TRBV9; abundance: NA; j_gene: TRBJ2-1; CDR3aa: CASSPHYQAYNEQFF; CDR3nt: TGTGCCAGCAGCCCCCATTATCAGGCCTACAATGAGCAGTTCTTC
d_gene: TRBD1; v_gene: TRBV6-6; abundance: NA; j_gene: TRBJ2-7; CDR3aa: CASSRDRGEQYF; CDR3nt: TGTGCCAGCAGTCGGGACAGGGGCGAGCAGTACTTC
d_gene: NA; v_gene: TRBV9; abundance: NA; j_gene: TRBJ2-3; CDR3aa: CASSVWEGTDTQYF; CDR3nt: TGTGCCAGCAGCGTCTGGGAGGGCACAGATACGCAGTATTTT
d_gene: TRBD1; v_gene: TRBV4-2; abundance: NA; j_gene: TRBJ1-5; CDR3aa: CASSNIRDRSPQHF; CDR3nt: TGTGCCAGCAGCAATATCCGGGACAGGTCGCCCCAGCATTTT
d_gene: TRBD1; v_gene: TRBV5-4; abundance: NA; j_gene: TRBJ2-1; CDR3aa: CASRPGGTYNEQFF; CDR3nt: TGTGCCAGCAGACCAGGGGGCACTTACAATGAGCAGTTCTTC
d_gene: NA; v_gene: TRBV7-9; abundance: NA; j_gene: TRBJ1-1; CDR3aa: CASRGGAGTMNTEAFF; CDR3nt: TGTGCCAGCAGGGGGGGGGCAGGGACTATGAACACTGAAGCTTTCTTT
d_gene: TRBD2; v_gene: TRBV5-1; abundance: NA; j_gene: TRBJ2-1; CDR3aa: CASSRDYAGAYNEQFF; CDR3nt: TGCGCCAGCAGCCGCGACTATGCGGGGGCCTACAATGAGCAGTTCTTC
d_gene: TRBD2; v_gene: TRBV10-2; abundance: NA; j_gene: TRBJ2-5; CDR3aa: CASRLAGVLTTQYF; CDR3nt: TGCGCCAGCCGACTAGCGGGAGTGCTAACGACCCAGTACTTC
d_gene: NA; v_gene: TRBV19; abundance: NA; j_gene: TRBJ2-7; CDR3aa: CASSIVPGIEQYF; CDR3nt: TGTGCCAGTAGTATAGTCCCCGGGATCGAGCAGTACTTC
d_gene: NA; v_gene: TRBV5-6; abundance: NA; j_gene: TRBJ1-2; CDR3aa: CASSTSGTKPNYGYTF; CDR3nt: TGTGCCAGCAGCACTAGCGGGACAAAACCTAACTATGGCTACACCTTC